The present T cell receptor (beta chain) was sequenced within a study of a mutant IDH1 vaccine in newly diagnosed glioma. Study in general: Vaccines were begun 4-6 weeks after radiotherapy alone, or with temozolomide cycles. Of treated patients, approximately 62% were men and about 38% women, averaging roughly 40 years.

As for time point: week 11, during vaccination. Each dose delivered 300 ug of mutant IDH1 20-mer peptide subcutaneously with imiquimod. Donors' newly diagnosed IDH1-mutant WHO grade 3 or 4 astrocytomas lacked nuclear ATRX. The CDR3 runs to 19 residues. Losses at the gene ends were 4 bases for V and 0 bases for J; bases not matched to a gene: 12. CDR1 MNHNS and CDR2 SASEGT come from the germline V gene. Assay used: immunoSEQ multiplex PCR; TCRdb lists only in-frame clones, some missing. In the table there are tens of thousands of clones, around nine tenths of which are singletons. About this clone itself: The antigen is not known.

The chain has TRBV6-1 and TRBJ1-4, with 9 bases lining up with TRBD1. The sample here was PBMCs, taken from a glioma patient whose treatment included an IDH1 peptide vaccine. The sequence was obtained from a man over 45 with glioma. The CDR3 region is CASSGRYRDRETTNEKLFF. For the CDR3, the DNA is TGTGCCAGCAGTGGTAGATACCGGGACAGGGAAACAACTAATGAAAAACTGTTTTTT.